The 18 T cell receptor beta chains below come from one sample, sequenced in a study of T-cell memory formation after mild COVID-19. TCRdb independently ran MiXCR on the 5' RACE reads; one entry per CDR3 protein. The sample contains hundreds of thousands of distinct CDR3 sequences, 15% to 20% of which appear only once. The sequenced material came from PBMCs or a T cell subset sorted from them (not recorded which). The receptors shown here come from a man in his late teens or twenties who had mild COVID-19 (a few samples of this study predate the infection). Cell type and time point are not known.

The chain joins TRBV20-1 to TRBJ2-3; D perhaps matches TRBD2 (6 bases). CDR1 DFQATT and CDR2 SNEGSKA come from the germline V gene (reference sequence). V dropped 6 bases and J dropped 3 bases, with 16 bases sitting between them. This CDR3 has 14 residues. This CDR3 reads CSAIAELATDTQYF. CDR3 coding DNA: TGCAGTGCCATAGCGGAACTAGCAACAGATACGCAGTATTTT.

This chain connects TRBV6-2 or TRBV6-3 to TRBJ2-4, with TRBD2 identical over 9 bases. The CDR3 covers 18 residues. The germline V gene has CDR1 MNHEY and CDR2 SVGEGT. With 4 bases clipped from V and 2 bases from J, the junction kept 12 bases outside the gene matches. The CDR3 DNA reads as TGTGCCAGCAGTTGGGCCGCGAATGCGGGGGGGCCCAAAAACATTCAGTACTTC. Translating gives CASSWAANAGGPKNIQYF.

This clonotype was detected ten times or more. J is TRBJ1-2 and V is TRBV27; no clear D gene. Germline loops: CDR1 MNHEY, CDR2 SMNVEV (reference sequence). The CDR3 has 13 amino acids. The V end was cut by 0 bases, the J end by 4 bases, with 6 bases between. The CDR3 coding sequence is TGTGCCAGCAGTTTATCTGACGGCTATGGCTACACCTTC. It translates to CASSLSDGYGYTF.

V gene TRBV7-2 combines with J gene TRBJ2-5; D unresolved. V lost 6 bases, J lost 3 bases, and 8 bases lay in between. The CDR3 runs to 12 residues. The V gene's germline CDR1 is SGHTA and CDR2 FQGNSA. The DNA for the CDR3 is TGTGCCAGCAGTCGGTCGAAAGAGACCCAGTACTTC. Protein: CASSRSKETQYF.

This clonotype was observed a few times. This chain joins TRBV7-3 and TRBJ1-1; D is unclear. V gave up 4 bases and J gave up 3 bases, with 21 bases separating them. The CDR3 has 17 residues. Per germline, CDR1 SGHTA and CDR2 FQGTGA. The CDR3 nucleotides are TGTGCCAGCAGCTCATCCCCCGGGATGCCAACCCACACTGAAGCTTTCTTT. Amino acids: CASSSSPGMPTHTEAFF.

The J gene is TRBJ2-3, the V gene TRBV10-3; D remains unclear. V was cut by 6 bases and J by 0 bases, with 4 bases left in between. This CDR3 has 12 residues. The germline gives CDR1 ENHRY, CDR2 SYGVKD. The CDR3 loop reads CAIRGSTDTQYF. The CDR3 DNA is TGTGCCATCAGGGGCAGCACAGATACGCAGTATTTT.

The chain couples TRBV3-1 to TRBJ2-5, with 9 bases that match TRBD2. The CDR3 spans 17 residues. V shed 4 bases and J 0 bases; nucleotides not matched to a gene: 9. In germline, CDR1 is LGHDT, CDR2 YNNKEL (reference sequence). CDR3 residues: CASSPNSGGGYQETQYF. DNA for the CDR3: TGTGCCAGCAGCCCAAATAGCGGGGGAGGTTACCAAGAGACCCAGTACTTC.

The V gene is TRBV7-8, the J gene TRBJ2-3, with 9 bases identical to TRBD2. This CDR3 has 16 residues. CDR1 is SGHVS, CDR2 FQNEAQ, per germline. The ends lost 0 bases at V and 6 bases at J; junction bases unmatched: 7. The CDR3 protein is CASSLAAGGPGDTQYF. CDR3 nucleotide sequence: TGTGCCAGCAGCTTAGCGGCGGGGGGGCCCGGGGATACGCAGTATTTT.

This clonotype was counted ten times or more. The chain combines TRBV29-1 with TRBJ1-1; 8 bases are shared with TRBD1. The V and J ends lost 5 bases and 5 bases, in that order; junction bases with no gene match: 7. This CDR3 region has 13 residues. Per germline, CDR1 SQVTM and CDR2 ANQGSEA. The CDR3 DNA sequence: TGCAGCGTTCGGACAGGGCGTTGGACTGAAGCTTTCTTT. Protein product: CSVRTGRWTEAFF.

The V call is TRBV6-2 or TRBV6-3, the J call TRBJ2-3; TRBD2 aligns across 8 bases. Unmatched junction bases numbered 12, after V lost 2 bases and J lost 5 bases. This CDR3 contains 17 residues. Germline values: CDR1 MNHEY, CDR2 SVGEGT. CDR3 amino acids: CASSYLFRGGLGDTQYF. The CDR3 nucleotides are TGTGCCAGCAGTTACCTCTTTCGGGGGGGACTCGGAGATACGCAGTATTTT.

This clonotype was counted only a few times. The chain links TRBV5-4 to TRBJ2-3; D is possibly TRBD2 (5 bases). Per the germline V gene, CDR1 is SGHNT and CDR2 is YYREEE (reference sequence). CDR3 length equals 15 residues. Trimming stripped 1 base from V and 1 base from J, with 10 bases between. This CDR3 is CASSLKIARTDTQYF. In nucleotides, the CDR3 is TGTGCCAGCAGCTTGAAAATAGCGCGCACAGATACGCAGTATTTT. Looking up the rest from reference TRBV5-4 and TRBJ2-3 gives the full variable domain: ETGVTQSPTHLIKTRGQQVTLRCSSQSGHNTVSWYQQALGQGPQFIFQYYREEENGRGNFPPRFSGLQFPNYSSELNVNALELDDSALYLCASSLKIARTDTQYFGPGTRLTVL.

This clonotype was counted only a few times. The CDR3 region has the DNA TGCAGTGCTAGACACGTGGGACAGGGGATCTACGAGCAGTACGTC. Amino acid sequence: CSARHVGQGIYEQYV. This chain uses TRBV20-1 with TRBJ2-7, with 10 bases matching TRBD1. Germline loops: CDR1 DFQATT, CDR2 SNEGSKA (reference sequence). With 2 bases clipped from V and 3 bases from J, the junction kept 7 bases outside the gene matches. The length of the CDR3 is 15 residues.

The chain has TRBV20-1 and TRBJ1-1; D gene ambiguous. CDR1 and CDR2 from the germline V gene are DFQATT and SNEGSKA (reference sequence). CDR3 length equals 12 residues. V gave up 5 bases and J gave up 8 bases, with 15 bases separating them. The CDR3 region has the DNA TGCAGTGCTCTGGACCCCTCACGAGAAGCTTTCTTT. Protein sequence: CSALDPSREAFF.

The chain links TRBV6-2 or TRBV6-3 to TRBJ2-7, with TRBD2 identical over 10 bases. CDR3 length equals 15 residues. From germline, CDR1 is MNHEY and CDR2 SVGEGT. With 4 bases clipped from V and 3 bases from J, the junction kept 6 bases outside the gene matches. CDR3 nucleotide sequence: TGTGCCAGCAGTTCGGGGCGGACTAGCGGCTACGAGCAGTACGTC. It codes for CASSSGRTSGYEQYV.

This clonotype occurred a few times. This chain joins TRBV23-1 and TRBJ2-5; D is unclear. TRBV23-1 is placed among ORFs of uncertain function. The CDR3 spans 12 residues. V lost 6 bases, J lost 2 bases, and 7 bases lay in between. The chain's CDR3 is CASRAQQETQYF. Written as DNA, the CDR3 is TGCGCCAGCAGGGCACAGCAAGAGACCCAGTACTTC.

This clonotype was counted a few times. This chain joins TRBV5-1 and TRBJ2-1; 7 nucleotides line up with TRBD1. This CDR3 contains 15 residues. Germline assignment: CDR1 SGHRS and CDR2 YFSETQ. V was pared by 0 bases and J by 1 base, with 1 base of the junction left unmatched. CDR3 residues: CASSLEGASYNEQFF. DNA for the CDR3: TGCGCCAGCAGCTTGGAGGGGGCGTCCTACAATGAGCAGTTCTTC.

This clonotype has more than one count but fewer than ten. This rearrangement joins TRBV5-1 to TRBJ1-2, with a tentative D call TRBD1 (5 bases). Germline assignment: CDR1 SGHRS and CDR2 YFSETQ. V shed 3 bases and J shed 5 bases, with 11 bases lying between them. The CDR3 totals 13 residues. CDR3 sequence reads: CASSSRGAYGYTF. CDR3 nucleotide sequence: TGCGCCAGCAGCTCCCGCGGGGCTTATGGCTACACCTTC.

Here the CDR3 reads CASSERGRVSNQPQHF. The CDR3 nucleotides read TGTGCCAGCAGTGAACGGGGGCGAGTTAGCAATCAGCCCCAGCATTTT. V gene TRBV6-1 combines with J gene TRBJ1-5; tentatively, D is TRBD1 (6 bases). Trimming left V 2 bases short and J 0 bases short, with 11 bases between. Germline CDR1 reads MNHNS; CDR2 reads SASEGT. The CDR3 runs to 16 residues.